A single sample is the source of the 8 T cell receptor beta chains below, sequenced in a study of blood T cell repertoires in COVID-19. Sequencing used immunoSEQ multiplex PCR; TCRdb keeps in-frame clones, though not all of them. This sample has around 290,000 clones; around 87% occur once, and the top ten carry approximately 8.1%. The sample was peripheral blood. The origin of the receptors is a woman between 50 and 59 years old who had recovered from COVID-19.

This clone has a count of ten or more. V gene TRBV28 combines with J gene TRBJ2-1, with D maybe TRBD1 (6 bases). The CDR3 is 15 amino acids. Germline CDR1 is MDHEN and CDR2 is SYDVKM. V lost 8 bases and J 7 bases, leaving 21 bases between the germline ends. CDR3 coding DNA: TGTGCCAGCGTTGCAGGGGCGTCTATCCGTAATGAGCAGTTCTTC. It yields the protein CASVAGASIRNEQFF.

V and J are TRBV4-1 and TRBJ2-2; TRBD2 might be the D (6 bases). The CDR3 runs to 15 residues. Germline-derived CDR1 and CDR2 are MGHRA and YSYEKL. V dropped 4 bases and J dropped 0 bases, with 9 bases sitting between them. The CDR3 DNA sequence: TGCGCCAGCAGCCCGAGCGGGTCGAACACCGGGGAGCTGTTTTTT. Translated: CASSPSGSNTGELFF.

V gene TRBV18 combines with J gene TRBJ2-5, with D possibly matching TRBD2 (6 bases). Between the trimmed V and J ends, which lost 3 bases and 4 bases, there was a span of 12 bases. The germline CDR1 and CDR2 sequences are KGHSH and LQKENI. CDR3 length: 14 residues. The CDR3 spells CASSPKPAGETQYF. CDR3 DNA: TGTGCCAGCTCACCGAAGCCAGCGGGAGAGACCCAGTACTTC.

The V gene is TRBV3-1 (or the pseudogene TRBV3-2), the J gene TRBJ2-5, with TRBD2 identical over 7 bases. The CDR3 loop spans 15 amino acids. Germline loops: CDR1 LGHDT, CDR2 YNNKEL (reference sequence). Unmatched junction bases numbered 9, after V lost 3 bases and J lost 5 bases. CDR3 sequence (DNA): TGTGCCAGCAGCCATCCCGGGGGAGCGGGGGAGACCCAGTACTTC. This encodes CASSHPGGAGETQYF.

In regard to this clone: The junction departs from the called germline gene at one end, perhaps through a read error. The V call is TRBV18, the J call TRBJ2-4, with TRBD1 as a possible D gene (5 bases). CDR1 KGHSH and CDR2 LQKENI come from the germline V gene. The CDR3 is made up of 13 amino acids. CDR3 in DNA: TGTGCCAGCTCACCCGGCAGGGCCCCATCAATGAACTTC. This encodes CASSPGRAPSMNF.

This rearrangement joins TRBV7-2 to TRBJ2-7, with TRBD1 matching 8 bases. This CDR3 spans 15 amino acids. Germline assignment: CDR1 SGHTA and CDR2 FQGNSA. Trimming removed 5 bases from V and 6 bases from J; junction bases left unmatched: 12. CDR3 coding DNA: TGTGCCAGCAGCCCACCCGGACAGGGAAGGGTCGAGCAGTACTTC. Its protein product is CASSPPGQGRVEQYF.

At least ten counts were recorded for this clone. The gene calls are TRBV6-5 and TRBJ1-1, with 8 bases matching TRBD1. V shed 7 bases and J 10 bases; nucleotides not matched to a gene: 11. This CDR3 region has 13 residues. CDR1 and CDR2 from the germline V gene are MNHEY and SVGAGI. DNA for the CDR3: TGTGCCAGCACCGAATCGGACAGGGTCAGAGCTTTCTTT. Translation gives CASTESDRVRAFF.

The chain links TRBV5-5 to TRBJ2-1; 9 nucleotides align to TRBD2. This CDR3 has 14 amino acids. The junction had 2 bases not matched to a gene; V was cut back by 0 bases and J by 7 bases. Germline V CDR1 and CDR2: SGHKS, YYEKEE (reference sequence). DNA for the CDR3: TGTGCCAGCAGCTTGGTAGCGGGAGTTAATGAGCAGTTCTTC. This translates into CASSLVAGVNEQFF.